This TCR beta chain was observed in a study of blood T cells in healthy people across ages. A second PCR, run for roughly 7 to 12 cycles, used a sample-barcoded 5' primer plus a J-beta primer mix. From the 5' RACE reads, TCRdb called clonotypes with MiXCR, one entry per CDR3 protein. The sample contains hundreds of thousands of distinct CDR3 sequences, more than 25% of which appear only once. The CDR3 extends over 15 amino acids. Trimming shortened V by 4 bases and J by 2 bases, and 16 bases separated the two germline ends. Germline lookup yields CDR1 DFQATT and CDR2 SNEGSKA (reference sequence). This receptor was obtained from a woman of 80 years or more in good health. The source material was blood. The chain carries TRBV20-1 and TRBJ2-3; a weak D match, TRBD1 (5 bases). The CDR3, as DNA: TGCAGTGCTACAGACAGACTTATCTTCACAGATACGCAGTATTTT. Its protein product is CSATDRLIFTDTQYF.